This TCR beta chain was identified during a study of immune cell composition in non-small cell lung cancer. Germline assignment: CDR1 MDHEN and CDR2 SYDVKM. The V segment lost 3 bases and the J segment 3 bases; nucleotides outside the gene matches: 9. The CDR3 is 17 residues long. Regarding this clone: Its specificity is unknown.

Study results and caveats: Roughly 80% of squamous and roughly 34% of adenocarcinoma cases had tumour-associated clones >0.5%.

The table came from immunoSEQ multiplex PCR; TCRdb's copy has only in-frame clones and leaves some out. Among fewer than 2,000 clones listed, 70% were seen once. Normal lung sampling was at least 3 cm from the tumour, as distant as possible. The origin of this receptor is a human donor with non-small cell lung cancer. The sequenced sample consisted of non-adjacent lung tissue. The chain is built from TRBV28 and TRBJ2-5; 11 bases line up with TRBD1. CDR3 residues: CASSFNLWGQGEETQYF. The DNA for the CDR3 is TGTGCCAGCAGTTTCAATCTCTGGGGACAGGGGGAAGAGACCCAGTACTTC.